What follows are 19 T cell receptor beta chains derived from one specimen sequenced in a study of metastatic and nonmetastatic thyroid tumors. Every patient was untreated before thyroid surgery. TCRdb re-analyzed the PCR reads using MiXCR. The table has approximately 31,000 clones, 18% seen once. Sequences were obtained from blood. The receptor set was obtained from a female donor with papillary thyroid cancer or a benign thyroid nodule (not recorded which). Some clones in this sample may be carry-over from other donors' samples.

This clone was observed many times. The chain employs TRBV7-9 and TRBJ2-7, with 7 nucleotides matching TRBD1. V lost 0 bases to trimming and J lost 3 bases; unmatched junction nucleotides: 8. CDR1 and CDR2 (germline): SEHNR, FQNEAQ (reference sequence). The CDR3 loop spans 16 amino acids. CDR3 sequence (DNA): TGTGCCAGCAGCTTAGCCGACAGGGATTGGGTCTACGAGCAGTACTTC. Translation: CASSLADRDWVYEQYF.

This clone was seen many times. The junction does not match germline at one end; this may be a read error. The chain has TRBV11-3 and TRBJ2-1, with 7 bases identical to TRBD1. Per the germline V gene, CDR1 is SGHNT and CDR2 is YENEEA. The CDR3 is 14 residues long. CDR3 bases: TGTGCCAGCAGCCCTCCGACAGGGCTCAATGAGCAGTCCTTC. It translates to CASSPPTGLNEQSF. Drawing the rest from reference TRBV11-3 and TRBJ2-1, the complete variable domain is EAGVVQSPRYKIIEKKQPVAFWCNPISGHNTLYWYLQNLGQGPELLIRYENEEAVDDSQLPKDRFSAERLKGVDSTLKIQPAELGDSAVYLCASSPPTGLNEQSFGPGTRLTVL.

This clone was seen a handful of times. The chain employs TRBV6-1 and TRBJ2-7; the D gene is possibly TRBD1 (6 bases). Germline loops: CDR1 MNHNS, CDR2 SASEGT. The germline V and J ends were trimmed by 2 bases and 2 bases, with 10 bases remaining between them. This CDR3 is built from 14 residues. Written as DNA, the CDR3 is TGTGCCAGCAGTGAAATGGGGGCAACCTACGAGCAGTACGTC. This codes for CASSEMGATYEQYV.

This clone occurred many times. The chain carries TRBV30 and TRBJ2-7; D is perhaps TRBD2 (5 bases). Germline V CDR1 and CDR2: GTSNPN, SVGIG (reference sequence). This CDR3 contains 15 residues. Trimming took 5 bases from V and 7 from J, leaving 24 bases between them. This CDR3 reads CAWAYRPDSAEEQYF. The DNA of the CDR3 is TGTGCCTGGGCCTACCGACCGGACTCGGCGGAAGAGCAGTACTTC.

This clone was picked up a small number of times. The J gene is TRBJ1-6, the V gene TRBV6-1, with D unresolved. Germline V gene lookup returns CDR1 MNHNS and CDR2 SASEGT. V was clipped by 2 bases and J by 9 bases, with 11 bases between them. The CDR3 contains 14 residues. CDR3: CASSEWPEGSPLHF. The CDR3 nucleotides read TGTGCCAGCAGTGAATGGCCCGAAGGTTCACCCCTCCACTTT.

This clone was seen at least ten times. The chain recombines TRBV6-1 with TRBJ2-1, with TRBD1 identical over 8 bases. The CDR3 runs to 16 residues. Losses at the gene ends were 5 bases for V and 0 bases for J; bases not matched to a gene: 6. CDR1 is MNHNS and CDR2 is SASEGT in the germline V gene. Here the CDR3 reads CASSPQGAASYNEQFF. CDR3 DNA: TGTGCCAGCAGTCCCCAGGGGGCGGCCTCCTACAATGAGCAGTTCTTC.

This CDR3 is CASSHIWDRVSYEQYF. CDR3 DNA sequence: TGTGCCAGCAGCCATATTTGGGACAGGGTGTCCTACGAGCAGTACTTC. This chain connects TRBV14 to TRBJ2-7; 9 nucleotides line up with TRBD1. The germline CDR1 and CDR2 sequences are SGHDN and FVKESK. The CDR3 runs 16 residues. V lost 3 bases, J lost 1 base, and 7 bases stayed unmatched.

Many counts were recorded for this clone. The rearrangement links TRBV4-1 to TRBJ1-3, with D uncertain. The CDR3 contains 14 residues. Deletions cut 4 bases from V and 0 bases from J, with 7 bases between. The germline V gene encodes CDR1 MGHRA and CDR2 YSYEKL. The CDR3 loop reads CASSPWGSGNTIYF. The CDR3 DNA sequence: TGCGCCAGCAGCCCTTGGGGCTCTGGAAACACCATATATTTT.

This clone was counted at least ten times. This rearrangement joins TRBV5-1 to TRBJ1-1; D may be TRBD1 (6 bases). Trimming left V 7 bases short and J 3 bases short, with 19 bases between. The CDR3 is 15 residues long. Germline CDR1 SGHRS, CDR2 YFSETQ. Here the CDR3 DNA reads TGCGCCAGCGCCCCGGAGGAAGAGGGGGACACTGAAGCTTTCTTT. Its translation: CASAPEEEGDTEAFF.

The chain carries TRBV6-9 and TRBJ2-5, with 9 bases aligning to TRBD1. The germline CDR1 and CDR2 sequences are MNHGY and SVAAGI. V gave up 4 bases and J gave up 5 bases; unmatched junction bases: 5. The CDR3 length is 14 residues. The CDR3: CASSSDRGRETQYF. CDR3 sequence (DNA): TGTGCCAGCAGTTCTGACAGGGGGAGGGAGACCCAGTACTTC.

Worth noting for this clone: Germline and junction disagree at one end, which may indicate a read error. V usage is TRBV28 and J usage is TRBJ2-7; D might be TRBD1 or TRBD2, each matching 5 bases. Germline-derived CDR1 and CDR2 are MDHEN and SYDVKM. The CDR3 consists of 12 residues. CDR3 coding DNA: TGTGCCACCATCTCAGGGACCTACGAGCATTACTTC. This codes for CATISGTYEHYF.

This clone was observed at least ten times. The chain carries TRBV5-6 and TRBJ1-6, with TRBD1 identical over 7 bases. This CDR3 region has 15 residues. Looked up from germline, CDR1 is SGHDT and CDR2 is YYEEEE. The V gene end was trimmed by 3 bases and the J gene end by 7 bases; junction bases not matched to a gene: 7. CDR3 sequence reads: CASSWKDRPNSPLHF. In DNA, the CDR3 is TGTGCCAGCAGCTGGAAGGACAGGCCCAATTCACCCCTCCACTTT. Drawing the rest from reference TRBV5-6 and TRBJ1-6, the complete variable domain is DAGVTQSPTHLIKTRGQQVTLRCSPKSGHDTVSWYQQALGQGPQFIFQYYEEEERQRGNFPDRFSGHQFPNYSSELNVNALLLGDSALYLCASSWKDRPNSPLHFGNGTRLTVT.

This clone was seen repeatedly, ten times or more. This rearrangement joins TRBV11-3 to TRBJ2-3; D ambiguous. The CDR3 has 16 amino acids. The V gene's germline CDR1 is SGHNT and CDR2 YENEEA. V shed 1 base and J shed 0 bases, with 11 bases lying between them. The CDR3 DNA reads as TGTGCCAGCAGCTTAGGACAACCAACTAGCACAGATACGCAGTATTTT. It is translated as CASSLGQPTSTDTQYF.

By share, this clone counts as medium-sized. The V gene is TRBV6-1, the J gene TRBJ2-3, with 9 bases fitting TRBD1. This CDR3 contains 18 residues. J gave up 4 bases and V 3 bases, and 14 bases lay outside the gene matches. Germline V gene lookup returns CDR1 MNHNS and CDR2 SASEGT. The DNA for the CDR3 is TGTGCCAGCAGTGACCACCCGGGACAGGGTGGGAATTCAGATACGCAGTATTTT. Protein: CASSDHPGQGGNSDTQYF.

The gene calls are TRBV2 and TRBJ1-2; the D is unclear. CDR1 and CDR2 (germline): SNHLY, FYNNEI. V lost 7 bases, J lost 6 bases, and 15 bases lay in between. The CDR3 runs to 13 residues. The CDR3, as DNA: TGTGCCAGCACTTCCCAGGAAGGGAATGGCTACACCTTC. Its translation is CASTSQEGNGYTF.

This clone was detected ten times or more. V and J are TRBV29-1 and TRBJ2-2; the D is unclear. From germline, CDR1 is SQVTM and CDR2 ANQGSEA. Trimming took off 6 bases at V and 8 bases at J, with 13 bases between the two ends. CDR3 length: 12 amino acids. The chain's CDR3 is CSVLLPPGELFF. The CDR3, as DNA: TGCAGCGTCCTACTCCCCCCGGGGGAGCTGTTTTTT.

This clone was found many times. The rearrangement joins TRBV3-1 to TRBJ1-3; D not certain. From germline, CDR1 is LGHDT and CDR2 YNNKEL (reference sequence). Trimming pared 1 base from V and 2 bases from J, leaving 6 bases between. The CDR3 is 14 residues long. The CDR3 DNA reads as TGTGCCAGCAGCCAAGGAGGGACTGGAAACACCATATATTTT. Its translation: CASSQGGTGNTIYF.

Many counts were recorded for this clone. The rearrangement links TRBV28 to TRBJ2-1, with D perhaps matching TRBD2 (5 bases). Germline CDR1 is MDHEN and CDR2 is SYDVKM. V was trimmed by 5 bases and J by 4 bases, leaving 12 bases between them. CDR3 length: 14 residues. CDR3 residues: CASSREDAYNEQFF. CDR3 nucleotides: TGTGCCAGCAGTCGGGAAGACGCGTACAATGAGCAGTTCTTC.

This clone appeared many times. CDR3 coding DNA: TGTGCCAGCAGCGTCAGGGATTTATCCAAAAACATTCAGTACTTC. Protein product: CASSVRDLSKNIQYF. This chain connects TRBV6-1 to TRBJ2-4; maybe TRBD1 (5 bases). CDR3 length equals 15 residues. Germline values: CDR1 MNHNS, CDR2 SASEGT. Trimming took off 6 bases at V and 2 bases at J, with 14 bases between the two ends.